This T cell receptor (beta chain) was recovered during a study of blood T cell repertoires in COVID-19. For the study at large: Whether acute or convalescent, the COVID-19 samples came from the United States, Italy and Spain. T cells, B-cell-depleted T cells, or PBMCs provided the cDNA or gDNA that served as material.

In the original workflow: Cell counts per sample came from amplifying reference gene primers. Sequenced by immunoSEQ multiplex PCR; TCRdb stores in-frame clones only, minus some. V and J calls plus clone size are reproduced from that table; the DNA served to infer D and trimming. The table includes around 180,000 clones, 70% to 90% detected once. Germline-derived CDR1 and CDR2 are LNHDA and SQIVND (reference sequence). The V segment lost 7 bases and the J segment 6 bases; nucleotides outside the gene matches: 6. This CDR3 region has 14 residues. Source material: peripheral blood. The source is a man aged 60-69 years with acute or convalescent COVID-19. The rearrangement joins TRBV19 to TRBJ2-2, with 9 positions matching TRBD2. CDR3 region: CASKGLARSGELFF. CDR3 DNA: TGTGCCAGTAAGGGACTAGCAAGGTCCGGGGAGCTGTTTTTT.